This TCR beta chain was sequenced in a study of regulatory T cells in long-lasting Graves disease. General study results and limits: The persistent group shared about 2,600 public clonotypes, more than the roughly 970 shared by new patients.

This clonotype was counted ten times or more. Its antigen is undetermined. Specified time point: persistent/refractory GD, antithyroid drugs over 5 years with positive TRAb. PBMCs provided the RNA from which the TCR library was made. CDR3-region Arm-PCR and iRepertoire HTBI primers produced the TCR beta libraries. TCRdb redid the calling of the multiplex PCR reads with MiXCR, one entry per CDR3 protein. The table shows 350,000 to 450,000 distinct CDR3 sequences, with roughly 21% occurring only once. The source is a female donor with Graves disease. The sequencing used peripheral blood mononuclear cells (PBMCs), collected when the disease was refractory, from a patient treated with antithyroid drugs.

The CDR3, as DNA: TGTGCCAGCAGTTACGGGGGCTGGGGCTACACCTTC. Translated: CASSYGGWGYTF. The gene calls are TRBV6-5 and TRBJ1-2, with D perhaps TRBD1 (6 bases). The ends were cut back, 2 bases at V and 8 bases at J, with 9 bases in the middle. This CDR3 spans 12 amino acids. Germline lookup yields CDR1 MNHEY and CDR2 SVGAGI.